Listed below are T cell receptor beta chains from one sample, sequenced in a study of blood T cell repertoires in COVID-19. This table comes from immunoSEQ multiplex PCR, and its TCRdb copy is limited to in-frame clones, with some not included. This table holds 85,000 to 100,000 clones, 85% found once. The sequencing input was peripheral blood. The receptors shown here come from a man aged 60-69 years with acute or convalescent COVID-19. CDR3s leave out the opening cysteine and the closing phenylalanine or tryptophan. A D gene is named only where the DNA matches it firmly.

j_call,cdr3_length,v_call,d_call,cdr3_aa
TRBJ2-3,12,TRBV3-1/TRBV3-2,TRBD2,ASGMTSGRDTQY
TRBJ2-3,14,TRBV10-3,TRBD1,AISANSGTGTDTQY
TRBJ2-7,11,TRBV5-4,-,ASSFLDSYEQY
TRBJ2-7,12,TRBV5-1,TRBD1,ASSGRDRTYEQY
TRBJ1-1,13,TRBV5-5,TRBD1,ASSQGTGLDTEAF
TRBJ2-5,13,TRBV5-4,TRBD1,ASTPTGAPRETQY
TRBJ2-7,11,TRBV6-5,TRBD2,ASGGLAGGEQY
TRBJ2-1,11,TRBV29-1,TRBD2,SVGEREGYEQF
TRBJ2-1,9,TRBV5-6,TRBD2,ASSTSAEQF
TRBJ2-7,12,TRBV27,-,ASGMDRGYYEQY
TRBJ2-1,15,TRBV4-1,TRBD2,ASSQTLAGGPYNEQF
TRBJ1-4,13,TRBV3-1/TRBV3-2,-,ASSQQSDRGEKLF
TRBJ1-5,13,TRBV18,-,ASSPRGGSNQPQH
TRBJ2-7,15,TRBV6-2/TRBV6-3,-,ASSYSRGPFEKDEQY
TRBJ1-1,13,TRBV5-5,TRBD1,ASDRGTGSNTEAF
TRBJ2-1,14,TRBV5-1,-,ASSLGRRPSYNEQF
TRBJ2-1,12,TRBV6-5,-,ASSYSRGYNEQF
TRBJ1-2,12,TRBV19,-,ASSVWGSNYGYT
TRBJ2-2,13,TRBV9,-,ASSLAGVNTGELF
TRBJ1-1,13,TRBV3-1/TRBV3-2,TRBD1,ASSSTGTGNTEAF
TRBJ2-3,16,TRBV21-1,-,ASSRRTSGRARTDTQY
TRBJ2-7,13,TRBV19,TRBD1,ASSIPNRGIYEQY
TRBJ2-1,14,TRBV11-3,-,ASSPRRGGLDNEQF
TRBJ1-1,12,TRBV5-1,TRBD1,ASSWQGGNTEAF
TRBJ2-7,12,TRBV9,-,ASSVGAGGNEQY
TRBJ2-5,13,TRBV6-6,TRBD2,ASSYVSGGQETQY